The rows below give T cell receptor beta chains drawn from one sample of a study of T cell repertoires in cytomegalovirus infection. Using its own MiXCR run on the reads, TCRdb lists one record per CDR3 protein. Here the sample spans about 110,000 distinct CDR3 sequences, about 30% being singletons. These receptors are not linked to any known antigen. The sequencing used CD8+ T cells from cultured PBMCs, collected from culture after CMV antigen stimulation. These receptors came from a human donor in good health (CMV status not recorded). Some clones in this sample may be carry-over from other donors' samples. Both conserved end residues are part of each CDR3. The D gene is left open where the match is weak. Rows give clone size only sometimes, using once, few, many, or a class for an expanded clone.

clone_size	d_call	v_call	j_call	cdr3_aa	cdr3_nt
.	.	TRBV28	TRBJ2-1	CASSFVGGSLNEQFF	TGTGCCAGCAGTTTTGTTGGGGGATCATTAAATGAGCAGTTCTTC
few	TRBD1	TRBV6-2/TRBV6-3	TRBJ1-1	CASSPLGQGVNTEAFF	TGTGCCAGCAGTCCCCTCGGACAGGGGGTGAACACTGAAGCTTTCTTT
.	TRBD2	TRBV29-1	TRBJ2-5	CSVSTSGVEEGTQYF	TGCAGCGTTTCGACTAGCGGGGTAGAAGAAGGGACCCAGTACTTC
.	.	TRBV7-9	TRBJ2-5	CASSSGGDIHQETQYF	TGTGCCAGCAGCTCTGGGGGGGACATCCACCAAGAGACCCAGTACTTC
.	TRBD2	TRBV4-1	TRBJ2-7	CASSQRHLAGENEQYF	TGCGCCAGCAGCCAAAGACACCTTGCGGGGGAAAACGAGCAGTACTTC
many	.	TRBV7-8	TRBJ2-1	CASSFDNEQFF	TGTGCCAGCAGCTTTGACAATGAGCAGTTCTTC
.	.	TRBV29-1	TRBJ2-3	CSVVLQGGFSWADTQYF	TGCAGCGTTGTATTGCAGGGGGGATTCTCGTGGGCAGATACGCAGTATTTT
many	TRBD1	TRBV4-1	TRBJ1-3	CASSQEIPGVRDSSGNTIYF	TGCGCCAGCAGCCAAGAAATCCCGGGGGTACGGGACAGCTCTGGAAACACCATATATTTT
.	TRBD1	TRBV10-2	TRBJ2-5	CASSRQGTETQYF	TGCGCCAGCAGTCGACAGGGGACGGAGACCCAGTACTTC
few	TRBD2	TRBV24-1	TRBJ2-3	CATSTTSGGVSGTDTQYF	TGTGCCACCAGCACTACTAGCGGCGGGGTCTCCGGCACAGATACGCAGTATTTT
.	TRBD1	TRBV10-3	TRBJ2-3	CAIRREGQGPSLTDTQYF	TGTGCCATCAGGAGAGAAGGACAGGGCCCTTCCCTCACAGATACGCAGTATTTT
.	.	TRBV5-4	TRBJ2-7	CASSYYVGLASYEQYF	TGTGCCAGCAGCTACTACGTGGGACTGGCGTCCTACGAGCAGTACTTC
.	TRBD1	TRBV15	TRBJ2-2	CATSTMGQGKATTGELFF	TGTGCCACCAGCACCATGGGACAGGGAAAGGCAACGACCGGGGAGCTGTTTTTT
many	TRBD1	TRBV6-2/TRBV6-3	TRBJ1-1	CASSHSVPGQGGEAFF	TGTGCCAGCAGCCACTCAGTCCCGGGACAGGGAGGTGAAGCTTTCTTT
.	.	TRBV28	TRBJ1-2	CASSLSEMDSTNYGYTF	TGTGCCAGCAGTTTATCTGAGATGGACAGTACCAACTATGGCTACACCTTC
few	TRBD1	TRBV12-3/TRBV12-4	TRBJ2-2	CASWTGGRELFF	TGTGCCAGCTGGACAGGGGGCAGGGAGCTGTTTTTT
.	.	TRBV9	TRBJ1-2	CASSVVEGDGYTF	TGTGCCAGCAGCGTAGTGGAAGGAGATGGCTACACCTTC